These 30 T cell receptor beta chains were all obtained from the same sample, sequenced in a study of T-cell reconstitution after alpha-beta-depleted transplantation in children. TCRbeta library preparation incorporated unique molecular identifiers. TCRdb passed the PCR reads through MiXCR, listing each CDR3 protein once. The repertoire holds about 610,000 distinct CDR3 sequences, about 10% seen once, with about 4% in the top ten. Specimen: PBMCs from the stem cell graft donor, collected from the stem cell graft. The receptors stem from a human donor who donated a stem cell graft to a child with acute myeloid leukemia.

This clonotype was found many times. The V gene is TRBV6-5, the J gene TRBJ1-6; D possibly corresponds to TRBD1 (5 bases). The CDR3 contains 14 residues. The V gene's germline CDR1 is MNHEY and CDR2 SVGAGI. Between the trimmed V and J ends, which lost 2 bases and 6 bases, there was a span of 8 bases. CDR3 protein: CASSYRDANSPLHF. The CDR3 bases are TGTGCCAGCAGTTACCGGGACGCTAATTCACCCCTCCACTTT.

This clonotype came up many times. The chain is built from TRBV27 and TRBJ2-1, with 9 bases identical to TRBD2. V lost 4 bases, J lost 1 base, and 5 bases stayed unmatched. Germline lookup yields CDR1 MNHEY and CDR2 SMNVEV (reference sequence). The CDR3 extends over 16 amino acids. The CDR3 coding sequence is TGTGCCAGCAGTTCTAGCGGGATGGGGTCCTACAATGAGCAGTTCTTC. Translated: CASSSSGMGSYNEQFF.

There are many counts of this clonotype. The chain carries TRBV7-2 and TRBJ2-3; 8 bases line up with TRBD2. Germline V gene lookup returns CDR1 SGHTA and CDR2 FQGNSA. The V and J ends lost 5 bases and 7 bases, in that order; junction bases with no gene match: 11. The CDR3 contains 15 residues. CDR3 residues: CASSPPNREGNTQYF. The CDR3, as DNA: TGTGCCAGCAGCCCACCGAACCGGGAGGGTAATACGCAGTATTTT.

This clonotype was picked up many times. The chain couples TRBV10-3 to TRBJ1-2; 7 positions agree with TRBD1. This CDR3 has 15 amino acids. V lost 4 bases and J lost 4; bases outside the gene matches: 9. Germline CDR1 reads ENHRY; CDR2 reads SYGVKD. CDR3 sequence: CAISASTGDVYGYTF. The CDR3 coding sequence is TGTGCCATCAGTGCTAGTACAGGGGACGTCTATGGCTACACCTTC.

The chain joins TRBV6-1 to TRBJ2-2, with 8 bases identical to TRBD2. CDR3 length: 15 residues. The germline V gene encodes CDR1 MNHNS and CDR2 SASEGT. V lost 8 bases to trimming and J lost 1 base; unmatched junction nucleotides: 6. DNA of the CDR3: TGTGCCAGCCGGGAGGCGGGAGGGAACACCGGGGAGCTGTTTTTT. Amino acids: CASREAGGNTGELFF.

This clonotype turned up a few times. The gene calls are TRBV20-1 and TRBJ2-3, with 9 bases lining up with TRBD2. Germline CDR1 DFQATT, CDR2 SNEGSKA (reference sequence). The CDR3 spans 15 residues. Trimming at V came to 3 bases and at J to 5 bases, leaving 9 bases not matched to a gene. CDR3 DNA: TGCAGTGCTAGTGGCTGGCGGGAGGGTCAAGATACGCAGTATTTT. It encodes CSASGWREGQDTQYF.

The chain is built from TRBV20-1 and TRBJ1-1; tentative D call: TRBD1 (5 bases). The CDR3 has 13 amino acids. The V gene lost 6 bases and the J gene lost 1 base, with 12 bases spanning the gap. The germline V gene has CDR1 DFQATT and CDR2 SNEGSKA (reference sequence). The CDR3: CSAPVTGNTEAFF. The CDR3 nucleotides are TGCAGTGCACCGGTTACAGGGAACACTGAAGCTTTCTTT.

This clonotype was seen only a few times. CDR3 in amino acids: CASSLLRDRNTEAFF. The CDR3 DNA sequence: TGTGCCAGCAGCCTACTCCGGGACAGGAACACTGAAGCTTTCTTT. V usage is TRBV7-9 and J usage is TRBJ1-1, with 7 bases identical to TRBD1. Germline-derived CDR1 and CDR2 are SEHNR and FQNEAQ (reference sequence). There are 15 residues in the CDR3. Trimming took 5 bases from V and 1 from J; bases not matched to a gene: 7.

CDR3 in amino acids: CSAEISGATDTQYF. DNA of the CDR3: TGCAGTGCCGAGATTAGCGGGGCCACAGATACGCAGTATTTT. The chain links TRBV20-1 to TRBJ2-3; 8 bases are a match to TRBD2. After removal of 6 bases from V and 2 bases from J, the junction contained 7 bases not matched to a gene. Germline V gene lookup returns CDR1 DFQATT and CDR2 SNEGSKA (reference sequence). This CDR3 comprises 14 residues.

This clonotype was seen only a few times. V is TRBV20-1 and J is TRBJ1-5; perhaps TRBD1 as D (5 bases). CDR3 length equals 16 residues. CDR1 and CDR2 from the germline V gene are DFQATT and SNEGSKA (reference sequence). The germline V and J ends were trimmed by 0 bases and 3 bases, with 15 bases remaining between them. CDR3 nucleotides: TGCAGTGCTAGAGACCCCCAACGGGGACCCAATCAGCCCCAGCATTTT. Protein: CSARDPQRGPNQPQHF.

This chain links TRBV6-1 with TRBJ1-1; a weak D match, TRBD1 (5 bases). V lost 5 bases and J 11 bases, leaving 24 bases between the germline ends. CDR1 and CDR2 from the germline V gene are MNHNS and SASEGT. This CDR3 region has 15 residues. The CDR3 DNA sequence: TGTGCCAGCAGTCCCCCCGGGACTGGCAAACAATGGGCTTTCTTT. Translated, it gives CASSPPGTGKQWAFF.

This clonotype has a handful of counts. J is TRBJ1-1 and V is TRBV27, with D possibly matching TRBD1 (6 bases). This CDR3 spans 11 amino acids. Trimming cost V 5 bases and J 7 bases, with 8 bases left between them. Per germline, CDR1 MNHEY and CDR2 SMNVEV (reference sequence). CDR3 sequence: CASSIRGEAFF. In nucleotides, the CDR3 is TGTGCCAGCAGTATCAGGGGTGAAGCTTTCTTT.

CDR3 DNA: TGTGCCAGCAGTCCTCGGACAGGGGTCAACGAGCAGTACTTC. Amino acid sequence: CASSPRTGVNEQYF. The chain couples TRBV6-1 to TRBJ2-7; 9 bases are a match to TRBD1. Germline CDR1 MNHNS, CDR2 SASEGT. The CDR3 has 14 amino acids. Trimming took 5 bases from V and 5 from J; bases not matched to a gene: 7.

The J gene is TRBJ2-7, the V gene TRBV12-3 or TRBV12-4, with 15 positions matching TRBD2. The CDR3 has 16 residues. Unmatched junction bases numbered 5, after V lost 1 base and J lost 7 bases. CDR3 amino acids: CASSLGTSGRAGEQYF. For the CDR3, the DNA is TGTGCCAGCAGTTTAGGGACTAGCGGGAGGGCCGGGGAGCAGTACTTC.

This clonotype was detected a few times. The gene calls are TRBV7-9 and TRBJ2-2; TRBD2 might be the D (5 bases). Per germline, CDR1 SEHNR and CDR2 FQNEAQ (reference sequence). This CDR3 is 14 amino acids long. Trimming cost V 5 bases and J 3 bases, with 10 bases left between them. The CDR3 bases are TGTGCCAGCAGCCCACTAGGCGACACCGGGGAGCTGTTTTTT. It yields the protein CASSPLGDTGELFF.

This clonotype was seen more than once but under ten times. The gene calls are TRBV7-9 and TRBJ2-1, with D possibly being TRBD1 (7 bases). Germline CDR1 and CDR2: SEHNR and FQNEAQ (reference sequence). With 11 bases removed from V and 4 bases from J, the gap between germline ends came to 12 bases. CDR3 length: 12 amino acids. CDR3 loop: CAGGGVYNEQFF. The CDR3 DNA is TGTGCCGGAGGGGGCGTGTACAATGAGCAGTTCTTC.

This rearrangement joins TRBV30 to TRBJ2-1, with D tentatively TRBD2 (5 bases). CDR1 and CDR2 (germline): GTSNPN, SVGIG (reference sequence). There are 15 residues in the CDR3. V lost 8 bases to trimming and J lost 8 bases, with 25 bases between them. The CDR3 spells CAHSRPTRSGDEQFF. In nucleotides, the CDR3 is TGTGCCCATAGTAGGCCTACTCGGTCCGGGGATGAGCAGTTCTTC.

This clonotype has a count of ten or more. V usage is TRBV29-1 and J usage is TRBJ2-5; tentative D call: TRBD1 (6 bases). V was cut by 6 bases and J by 2 bases, with 10 bases left in between. Germline CDR1 reads SQVTM; CDR2 reads ANQGSEA. The length of the CDR3 is 12 residues. The CDR3 sequence is CSVERGQETQYF. CDR3 sequence (DNA): TGCAGCGTAGAGAGGGGGCAAGAGACCCAGTACTTC. The complete variable domain, with remaining parts taken from reference TRBV29-1 and TRBJ2-5, reads SAVISQKPSRDICQRGTSLTIQCQVDSQVTMMFWYRQQPGQSLTLIATANQGSEATYESGFVIDKFPISRPNLTFSTLTVSNMSPEDSSIYLCSVERGQETQYFGPGTRLLVL.

This clonotype was seen ten or more times. The chain uses TRBV29-1 and TRBJ1-1; D may be TRBD1 (5 bases). This CDR3 region has 15 residues. Deletions cut 1 base from V and 3 bases from J, with 15 bases between. Germline V lookup: CDR1 SQVTM, CDR2 ANQGSEA. The CDR3 loop is CSVEVGGKLYTEAFF. The DNA of the CDR3 is TGCAGCGTTGAAGTGGGGGGGAAACTATACACTGAAGCTTTCTTT.

This clonotype came up many times. The chain recombines TRBV27 with TRBJ2-7, with 10 nucleotides matching TRBD2. J gave up 5 bases and V 2 bases, and 3 bases lay outside the gene matches. CDR1 is MNHEY, CDR2 SMNVEV, per germline (reference sequence). The CDR3 totals 14 residues. CDR3 residues: CASSLLLAGDEQYF. In DNA, the CDR3 is TGTGCCAGCAGTTTACTGCTAGCGGGGGACGAGCAGTACTTC.

The V and J genes are TRBV20-1 and TRBJ2-3; 8 bases map to TRBD2. With 1 base clipped from V and 4 bases from J, the junction kept 10 bases outside the gene matches. This CDR3 has 16 amino acids. Germline V gene data show CDR1 as DFQATT and CDR2 as SNEGSKA (reference sequence). Here the CDR3 DNA reads TGCAGTGCTAGAGGACTAGCGTTGGGAACCCCAGATACGCAGTATTTT. This encodes CSARGLALGTPDTQYF.

J is TRBJ2-1 and V is TRBV6-2 or TRBV6-3; D is unresolved. The CDR3 totals 12 residues. Trimming left V 10 bases short and J 6 bases short, with 13 bases between. Germline V gene lookup returns CDR1 MNHEY and CDR2 SVGEGT. CDR3 amino acids: CATLRAFNEQFF. In DNA, the CDR3 is TGTGCCACCCTCCGGGCCTTCAATGAGCAGTTCTTC.

This chain uses TRBV12-3 or TRBV12-4 with TRBJ2-1, with 7 bases that match TRBD1. The V gene end was trimmed by 3 bases and the J gene end by 7 bases; junction bases not matched to a gene: 9. CDR3 length equals 15 residues. The CDR3 loop is CASSFAGGGRNEQFF. As DNA, the CDR3 is TGTGCCAGCAGTTTCGCAGGGGGTGGTAGGAATGAGCAGTTCTTC.

This clonotype has more than one count but fewer than ten. V usage is TRBV10-3 and J usage is TRBJ2-7; the D is unclear. CDR1 and CDR2 (germline): ENHRY, SYGVKD. V was trimmed by 2 bases and J by 4 bases, leaving 9 bases between them. This CDR3 is 13 amino acids long. CDR3 coding DNA: TGTGCCATCAGTGAGAACAGAAGGTACGAGCAGTACTTC. Translated: CAISENRRYEQYF.

This clonotype was seen repeatedly, ten times or more. The chain joins TRBV27 to TRBJ2-2, with D hard to call. This CDR3 has 13 residues. V lost 2 bases to trimming and J lost 0 bases, with 1 base between them. Germline V gene data show CDR1 as MNHEY and CDR2 as SMNVEV (reference sequence). The CDR3 protein is CASSLANTGELFF. The DNA of the CDR3 is TGTGCCAGCAGTTTAGCGAACACCGGGGAGCTGTTTTTT.

This clonotype was counted at least ten times. V usage is TRBV7-9 and J usage is TRBJ2-7; D is ambiguous. V gave up 1 base and J gave up 6 bases, with 7 bases separating them. The CDR3 is 12 amino acids. The germline gives CDR1 SEHNR, CDR2 FQNEAQ (reference sequence). As DNA, the CDR3 is TGTGCCAGCAGCTTAGAGTCGGTCGAGCAGTACTTC. It specifies CASSLESVEQYF.

There are many counts of this clonotype. At one boundary the junction diverges from the germline segment, which might be a read error. This chain connects TRBV7-2 to TRBJ2-7; tentatively, D is TRBD2 (6 bases). The CDR3 is 15 amino acids. The germline gives CDR1 SGHTA, CDR2 FQGNSA. The CDR3 loop is CASSLAGTDYYEQYF. CDR3 bases: TGTGCCAGCAGTTTAGCCGGGACGGACTACTACGAGCAGTACTTC. Using reference TRBV7-2 and TRBJ2-7 for the parts outside the CDR3, the full variable domain is GAGVSQSPSNKVTEKGKDVELRCDPISGHTALYWYRQSLGQGLEFLIYFQGNSAPDKSGLPSDRFSAERTGGSVSTLTIQRTQQEDSAVYLCASSLAGTDYYEQYFGPGTRLTVT.

The chain employs TRBV7-2 and TRBJ2-1; 7 bases are a match to TRBD2. Germline CDR1 is SGHTA and CDR2 is FQGNSA. V trimming: 2 bases; J trimming: 2 bases; junction bases outside the gene matches: 9. This CDR3 is built from 17 residues. The CDR3 bases are TGTGCCAGCAGCTTACGGGGGAGGGCCGGGACCTACAATGAGCAGTTCTTC. It yields the protein CASSLRGRAGTYNEQFF.

This clonotype was counted a few times. This rearrangement joins TRBV15 to TRBJ2-2, with 7 bases fitting TRBD1. The CDR3 is 16 residues long. Germline CDR1 and CDR2: LNHNV and YYDKDF (reference sequence). V dropped 4 bases and J dropped 2; count of bases not matched to a gene: 7. Here the CDR3 reads CATSTAGTVNTGELFF. The CDR3 DNA follows: TGTGCCACCAGCACAGCAGGGACAGTTAACACCGGGGAGCTGTTTTTT.

This clonotype came up a few times. This chain links TRBV20-1 with TRBJ1-2, with D uncertain. V was trimmed by 6 bases and J by 7 bases, leaving 18 bases between them. In germline, CDR1 is DFQATT, CDR2 SNEGSKA (reference sequence). The CDR3 spans 13 residues. CDR3 DNA sequence: TGCAGTGCGAGTACATCAGGTCTATTTGGCTACACCTTC. Residues: CSASTSGLFGYTF.